A selection of T cell receptor beta chains follows, all from one sample in a study of Ad26.COV2.S vaccination and SARS-CoV-2 variants. Here immunoSEQ multiplex PCR was the method, and the copy in TCRdb shows in-frame clones only, minus some. Seen here are over 110,000 clones, roughly 85% observed once, and the top ten hold 4.5% to 6%. The source was peripheral blood, collected after recovery from COVID-19. The receptors originated from a human donor who had recovered from COVID-19. The CDR3 runs from the conserved cysteine through the conserved F or W. A D gene is named only where the DNA matches it firmly. The size entry is marked missing in some rows and otherwise reads once, few, many or a size class.

TRBV7-2	.	.	TRBJ1-2	TGTGCCAGCAGCGGCTCCGGGACGGACTATGGCTACACCTTC	CASSGSGTDYGYTF
TRBV20-1	.	.	TRBJ1-6	TGCAGTGCTAGTTGGCCCAAGGCTTCTAATTCACCCCTCCACTTT	CSASWPKASNSPLHF
TRBV11-3	.	.	TRBJ2-3	TGTGCCAGCAGCTTTTCCGGGGGGCGAGATACGCAGTATTTT	CASSFSGGRDTQYF
TRBV28	.	.	TRBJ1-3	TGTGCCAGCAGTCGAACCCCGAAAAGGGGCGAAAACACCATATATTTT	CASSRTPKRGENTIYF
TRBV29-1	.	.	TRBJ2-7	TGCAGCGCCCAGGACAACTACGAGCAGTACTTC	CSAQDNYEQYF
TRBV3-1/TRBV3-2	.	.	TRBJ2-5	TGTGCCAGCAGCCAAGAAGTCGCCATCAAAGAGACCCAGTACTTC	CASSQEVAIKETQYF
TRBV7-8	.	.	TRBJ2-2	TGTGCCAGCAGCTTAACCAGGGGAGGTTTAGCCGGGGAGCTGTTTTTT	CASSLTRGGLAGELFF
TRBV4-3	TRBD2	.	TRBJ2-1	TGCGCCAGCAGCCGGACGACTAGCGGGGGGAGCTCCTACAATGAGCAGTTCTTC	CASSRTTSGGSSYNEQFF
TRBV3-1/TRBV3-2	.	.	TRBJ1-6	TGTGCCAGCAGCCAAGGGAGTTCACCCCTCCACTTT	CASSQGSSPLHF
TRBV14	.	once	TRBJ2-3	TGTGCCAGCAGCCAAGATAGCAGGGTGATCCCAGATACGCAGTATTTT	CASSQDSRVIPDTQYF
TRBV7-2	.	.	TRBJ1-1	TGTGCCAGCAGCTTGGTGAGGACGAACACTGAAGCTTTCTTT	CASSLVRTNTEAFF
TRBV7-2	.	.	TRBJ2-5	TGTGCCAGCAGCGGTCAGGTTGCAGAGACCCAGTACTTC	CASSGQVAETQYF
TRBV7-2	TRBD1	.	TRBJ2-7	TGTGCCAGCAGCACCGGACAGGCCTTTGAGCAGTACTTC	CASSTGQAFEQYF
TRBV10-3	.	.	TRBJ1-3	TGTGCCATCAGTGAGTCAGGAGGAGGAAACACCATATATTTT	CAISESGGGNTIYF
TRBV30	TRBD2	.	TRBJ2-3	TGTGCCTGGAGCGCTAGCGGGGTACCAGATACGCAGTATTTT	CAWSASGVPDTQYF
TRBV6-5	.	.	TRBJ1-6	TGTGCCAGCAGTTACGACTGGAGTTCACCCCTCCACTTT	CASSYDWSSPLHF
TRBV29-1	.	.	TRBJ2-7	TGCAGCGTTACCCTCTCCTACTCCTACGAGCAGTACTTC	CSVTLSYSYEQYF
TRBV19	.	.	TRBJ1-1	TGTGCCAGTAGTTGGGCCACAGGGAACACTGAAGCTTTCTTT	CASSWATGNTEAFF
TRBV4-1	.	once	TRBJ1-2	TGCGCCAGCAGCCAGGGGAACACTTATGGCTACACCTTC	CASSQGNTYGYTF
TRBV28	.	.	TRBJ2-7	TGTGCCAGCAGTTTAATAGGGAACGAGCAGTACTTC	CASSLIGNEQYF
TRBV4-3	.	many	TRBJ1-2	TGCGCCAGCAGCCAACGGTCTTACGATAACTATGGCTACACCTTC	CASSQRSYDNYGYTF
TRBV24-1	.	.	TRBJ2-1	TGTGCCACCAGTGATTTCTGGCGTACCGAGCAGTTCTTC	CATSDFWRTEQFF
TRBV28	TRBD1	.	TRBJ2-3	TGTGCCAGCAGTCTTACAGGGGTAGGGACAGATACGCAGTATTTT	CASSLTGVGTDTQYF
TRBV16	TRBD1	.	TRBJ2-1	TGTGCCAGCAATTTTGACAGGGTCGCCTACAATGAGCAGTTCTTC	CASNFDRVAYNEQFF
TRBV18	.	.	TRBJ1-1	TGTGCCAGCTCACCCGCAGGCGATGAAGCTTTCTTT	CASSPAGDEAFF
TRBV18	TRBD2	.	TRBJ2-1	TGTGCCAGCACACTACTAGCGGGGGCTGGCAATGAGCAGTTCTTC	CASTLLAGAGNEQFF
TRBV3-1/TRBV3-2	TRBD2	.	TRBJ2-3	TGTGCCAGCAGCCAGGGACTAGCGGGGGGCACAGATACGCAGTATTTT	CASSQGLAGGTDTQYF
TRBV6-2/TRBV6-3	.	.	TRBJ2-7	TGTGCCAGCAGTAGGGACACCCCTTACGAGCAGTACTTC	CASSRDTPYEQYF
TRBV6-2/TRBV6-3	.	few	TRBJ2-5	TGTGCCAGCAGTTACTCGAATCAAGGGGGGCAAGAGACCCAGTACTTC	CASSYSNQGGQETQYF
TRBV29-1	.	.	TRBJ1-1	TGCAGCGTTGACGTGAACACTGAAGCTTTCTTT	CSVDVNTEAFF
TRBV7-2	.	.	TRBJ2-7	TGTGCCAGCAGCTTAGCACAGAAACCCTCCTACGAGCAGTACTTC	CASSLAQKPSYEQYF
TRBV3-1/TRBV3-2	TRBD1	few	TRBJ1-1	TGTGCCAGCAGCCTAGTGGGACAGCAGAACACTGAAGCTTTCTTT	CASSLVGQQNTEAFF
TRBV9	.	.	TRBJ1-4	TGTGCCAGCAGCGCCAGAGGGGAAAAACTGTTTTTT	CASSARGEKLFF
TRBV27	.	.	TRBJ2-7	TGTGCCAGCAGTTTATCGGTCCCGTGGGGAACCCCCAGCGAGCAGTACTTC	CASSLSVPWGTPSEQYF
TRBV6-5	TRBD1	few	TRBJ1-1	TGTGCCAGCAGTTACTGGACAGGGCTGAACACTGAAGCTTTCTTT	CASSYWTGLNTEAFF
TRBV6-6	.	.	TRBJ2-7	TGTGCCAGCCGCGGAGTGGAAGAGCAGTACTTC	CASRGVEEQYF
TRBV2	.	few	TRBJ1-1	TGTGCCAGCAGTGAACTCCCGGTGAACACTGAAGCTTTCTTT	CASSELPVNTEAFF
TRBV5-6	.	.	TRBJ1-2	TGTGCCAGCAGCGTTAAGAATAACTATGGCTACACCTTC	CASSVKNNYGYTF
TRBV6-2/TRBV6-3	.	once	TRBJ1-1	TGTGCCAGCAGTTCCCAGCCCCCCACTGAAGCTTTCTTT	CASSSQPPTEAFF
TRBV28	.	.	TRBJ1-2	TGTGCCAGCAGTCCCACAGGTGGCTACACCTTC	CASSPTGGYTF
TRBV7-2	TRBD2	.	TRBJ2-7	TGTGCCAGCAGCCTCGTGGGTAGCGGGGTTACCTACGAGCAGTACTTC	CASSLVGSGVTYEQYF